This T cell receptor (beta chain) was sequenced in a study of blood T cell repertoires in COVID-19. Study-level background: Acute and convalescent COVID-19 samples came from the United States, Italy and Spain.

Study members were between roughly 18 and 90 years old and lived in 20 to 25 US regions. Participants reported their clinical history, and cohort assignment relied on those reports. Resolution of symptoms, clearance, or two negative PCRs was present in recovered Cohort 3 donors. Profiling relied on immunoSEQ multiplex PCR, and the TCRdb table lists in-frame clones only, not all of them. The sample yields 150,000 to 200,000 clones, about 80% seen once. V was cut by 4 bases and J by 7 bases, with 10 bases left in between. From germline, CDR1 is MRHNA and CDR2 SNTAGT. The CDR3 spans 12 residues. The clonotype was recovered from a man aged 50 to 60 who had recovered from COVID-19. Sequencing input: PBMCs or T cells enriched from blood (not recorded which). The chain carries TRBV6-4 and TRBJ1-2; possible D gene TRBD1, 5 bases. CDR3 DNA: TGTGCCAGCAGTGCAGGGTCGGGTGGCTACACCTTC. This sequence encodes CASSAGSGGYTF.